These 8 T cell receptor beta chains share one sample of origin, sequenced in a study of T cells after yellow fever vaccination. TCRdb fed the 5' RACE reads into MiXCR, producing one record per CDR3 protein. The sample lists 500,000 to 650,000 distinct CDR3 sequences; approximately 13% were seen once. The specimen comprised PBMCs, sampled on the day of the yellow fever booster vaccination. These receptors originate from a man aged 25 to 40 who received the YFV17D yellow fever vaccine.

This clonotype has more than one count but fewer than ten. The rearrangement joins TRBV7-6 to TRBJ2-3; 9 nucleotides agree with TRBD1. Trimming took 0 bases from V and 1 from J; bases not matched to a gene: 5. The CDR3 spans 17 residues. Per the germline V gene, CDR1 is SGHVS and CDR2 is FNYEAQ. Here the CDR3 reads CASSLASGTGRTDTQYF. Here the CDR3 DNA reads TGTGCCAGCAGCTTAGCTTCCGGGACAGGGCGCACAGATACGCAGTATTTT.

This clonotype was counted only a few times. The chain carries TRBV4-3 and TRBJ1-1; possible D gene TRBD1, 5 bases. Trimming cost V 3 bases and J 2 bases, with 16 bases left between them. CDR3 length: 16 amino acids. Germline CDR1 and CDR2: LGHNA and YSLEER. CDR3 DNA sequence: TGCGCCAGCAGCCACAACGGCCAGGGCGGCAACACTGAAGCTTTCTTT. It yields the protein CASSHNGQGGNTEAFF.

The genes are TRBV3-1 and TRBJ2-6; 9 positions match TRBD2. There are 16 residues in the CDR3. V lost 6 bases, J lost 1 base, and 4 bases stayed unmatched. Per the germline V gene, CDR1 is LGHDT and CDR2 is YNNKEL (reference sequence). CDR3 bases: TGTGCCAGCAGGCTAGCGGGAACATCTGGGGCCAACGTCCTGACTTTC. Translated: CASRLAGTSGANVLTF.

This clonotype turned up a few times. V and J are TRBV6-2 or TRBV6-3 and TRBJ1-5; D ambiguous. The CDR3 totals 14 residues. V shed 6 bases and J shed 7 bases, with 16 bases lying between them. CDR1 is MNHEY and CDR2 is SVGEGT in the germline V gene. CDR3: CASRPALLWQPQHF. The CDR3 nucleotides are TGTGCCAGCAGACCTGCCTTACTGTGGCAGCCCCAGCATTTT.

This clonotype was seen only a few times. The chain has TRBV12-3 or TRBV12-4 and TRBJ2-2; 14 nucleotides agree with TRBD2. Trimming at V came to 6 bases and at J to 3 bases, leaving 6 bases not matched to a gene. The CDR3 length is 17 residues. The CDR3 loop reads CASRPGTSGRDTGELFF. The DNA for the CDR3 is TGTGCCAGCAGACCCGGGACTAGCGGGAGAGACACCGGGGAGCTGTTTTTT.

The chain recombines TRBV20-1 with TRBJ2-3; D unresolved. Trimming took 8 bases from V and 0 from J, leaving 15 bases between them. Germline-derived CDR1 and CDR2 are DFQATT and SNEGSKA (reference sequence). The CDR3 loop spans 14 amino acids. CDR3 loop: CSTPARLSTDTQYF. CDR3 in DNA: TGCAGTACCCCGGCGAGGCTGAGCACAGATACGCAGTATTTT.

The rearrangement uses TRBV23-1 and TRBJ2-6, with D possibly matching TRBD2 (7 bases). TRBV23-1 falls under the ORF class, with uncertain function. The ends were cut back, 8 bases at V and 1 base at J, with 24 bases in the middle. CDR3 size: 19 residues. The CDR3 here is CASYQKRGGIPSGANVLTF. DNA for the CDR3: TGCGCCAGCTACCAAAAAAGGGGGGGTATCCCATCTGGGGCCAACGTCCTGACTTTC.

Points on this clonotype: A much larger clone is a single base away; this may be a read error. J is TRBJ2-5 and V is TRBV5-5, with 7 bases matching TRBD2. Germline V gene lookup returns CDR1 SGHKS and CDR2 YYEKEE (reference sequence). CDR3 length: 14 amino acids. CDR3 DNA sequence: TGTGCCATCAGCCTAGGACTAGTTGAAGAGACCCAGTACTTC. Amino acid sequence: CAISLGLVEETQYF.